This T cell receptor (beta chain) was retrieved from a study of vaccination and CD4 T cells after COVID-19. For the study at large: Controls used CEFX viral epitopes (positive), HIV-1 Nef peptides (negative), or no peptide.

The CDR3 is 13 amino acids. Per the germline V gene, CDR1 is SQVTM and CDR2 is ANQGSEA. Trimming cost V 5 bases and J 6 bases, with 14 bases left between them. Cultured CD4+ T cells had their DNA profiled by the Oncomine TCR Beta short-read assay. One entry per CDR3 protein results from TCRdb running MiXCR on the PCR reads. The sample records approximately 24,000 distinct CDR3 sequences, 28% being singletons. Concerning this clonotype itself: No antigen is known for it.

Time point: late sampling 161 to 241 days after vaccination in a few convalescent patients. Documented treatment: approximately nine-day PBMC culture with coronavirus spike peptide pools or control peptides (ViraFEST assay). Source: CD4+ T cells from blood, cultured in vitro, taken about 7 months after SARS-CoV-2 vaccination. The chain joins TRBV29-1 to TRBJ2-1; no reliable D call. The receptor comes from a human donor who had recovered from COVID-19. CDR3 in amino acids: CSVYRGSPNEQFF. CDR3 bases: TGCAGCGTTTATCGTGGAAGTCCCAATGAGCAGTTCTTC.